The 13 T cell receptor beta chains listed next were all sequenced from one sample in a study of blood T cell repertoires in COVID-19. The assay was immunoSEQ multiplex PCR, and TCRdb's table has in-frame clones only and misses some. The table lists hundreds of thousands of clones, 82% of them singletons. Sequences were obtained from PBMCs or T cells enriched from blood (not recorded which). The receptors stem from a man aged 40-50 years who had been exposed to COVID-19.

The V call is TRBV12-3 or TRBV12-4, the J call TRBJ1-2; possible D gene TRBD1, 5 bases. The CDR3 extends over 12 amino acids. V was pared by 10 bases and J by 6 bases, with 15 bases between. The DNA of the CDR3 is TGTGCCACCACAGCAGGGCCCCATGGCTACACCTTC. It encodes CATTAGPHGYTF.

The CDR3, as DNA: TGTGCCAGCAGCGGGGCCCTCCTCGGCTATGGCTACACCTTC. Residues: CASSGALLGYGYTF. The rearrangement uses TRBV7-2 and TRBJ1-2, with D possibly TRBD1 on 5 matching bases. Trimming stripped 5 bases from V and 4 bases from J, with 14 bases between. CDR1 SGHTA and CDR2 FQGNSA come from the germline V gene. This CDR3 has 14 amino acids.

The V call is TRBV7-9, the J call TRBJ2-7, with D uncertain. Trimming left V 5 bases short and J 2 bases short, with 16 bases between. This CDR3 is 15 amino acids long. Germline V gives CDR1 SEHNR, CDR2 FQNEAQ (reference sequence). The CDR3 loop is CASSAIWRNPYEQYF. In DNA form, the CDR3 reads TGTGCCAGCAGCGCGATATGGCGGAACCCCTACGAGCAGTACTTC. The entire variable domain, with the rest obtained from reference TRBV7-9 and TRBJ2-7, is as follows: DTGVSQNPRHKITKRGQNVTFRCDPISEHNRLYWYRQTLGQGPEFLTYFQNEAQLEKSRLLSDRFSAERPKGSFSTLEIQRTEQGDSAMYLCASSAIWRNPYEQYFGPGTRLTVT.

This rearrangement joins TRBV30 to TRBJ2-7; 8 bases match TRBD2. This CDR3 region has 13 residues. The V and J ends lost 3 bases and 4 bases, in that order; junction bases with no gene match: 5. CDR1 is GTSNPN and CDR2 is SVGIG in the germline V gene (reference sequence). The CDR3 DNA follows: TGTGCCTGGAGATCGGGACTAGTTTACGAGCAGTACTTC. Translating it yields CAWRSGLVYEQYF. The variable domain in full, completed from reference TRBV30 and TRBJ2-7, reads SQTIHQWPATLVQPVGSPLSLECTVEGTSNPNLYWYRQAAGRGLQLLFYSVGIGQISSEVPQNLSASRPQDRQFILSSKKLLLSDSGFYLCAWRSGLVYEQYFGPGTRLTVT.

This clone was counted a few times. The rearrangement uses TRBV5-1 and TRBJ1-4; D gene ambiguous. Germline CDR1 reads SGHRS; CDR2 reads YFSETQ. CDR3 length equals 14 residues. Trimming pared 5 bases from V and 5 bases from J, leaving 13 bases between. CDR3 in DNA: TGCGCCAGCAGTTACGAGGGTAGGAATGAAAAACTGTTTTTT. Translation: CASSYEGRNEKLFF.

Worth noting for this clone: An end of the junction does not agree with germline; a read error may underlie this. The chain links TRBV7-7 to TRBJ2-5; 8 positions match TRBD2. The CDR3 is made up of 15 amino acids. The germline gives CDR1 SSHAT, CDR2 FNYEAQ (reference sequence). CDR3 DNA: TGTGCTAGCAGCTCTAAGGGAGCGGGAGTAGAGACCCAGTACTTC. It encodes CASSSKGAGVETQYF.

V gene TRBV7-3 combines with J gene TRBJ1-6, with TRBD1 identical over 8 bases. The CDR3 loop spans 13 amino acids. Germline trimming cut 3 bases from V and 8 bases from J; bases unmatched to any gene: 0. Germline CDR1 reads SGHTA; CDR2 reads FQGTGA. The CDR3, as DNA: TGTGCCAGCAGCTTGGACAGGGATTCACCCCTCCACTTT. It encodes CASSLDRDSPLHF.

The V gene is TRBV2, the J gene TRBJ2-7; 11 nucleotides match TRBD2. V gave up 5 bases and J gave up 2 bases; unmatched junction bases: 2. Per the germline V gene, CDR1 is SNHLY and CDR2 is FYNNEI. The CDR3 sequence is 14 residues long. The CDR3 loop is CASSLAGGTYEQYF. The CDR3 nucleotides are TGTGCCAGCAGTCTAGCGGGAGGCACCTACGAGCAGTACTTC.

The CDR3 region has the DNA TGTGCCTACCGGAGGGGAGGGAAAAACAATGAGCAGTTCTTC. It yields the protein CAYRRGGKNNEQFF. The chain employs TRBV30 and TRBJ2-1; 7 nucleotides align to TRBD2. The J segment lost 5 bases and the V segment lost 7 bases, leaving 11 bases of the junction unmatched. Germline CDR1 GTSNPN, CDR2 SVGIG (reference sequence). The CDR3 is 14 residues long.

The chain employs TRBV6-5 and TRBJ2-1, with TRBD1 matching 7 bases. Trimming removed 4 bases from V and 6 bases from J; junction bases left unmatched: 9. The CDR3 runs to 15 residues. Germline CDR1 is MNHEY and CDR2 is SVGAGI. In DNA, the CDR3 is TGTGCCAGCAGTTTAGTAACAGGGGTAGGCAATGAGCAGTTCTTC. Translating gives CASSLVTGVGNEQFF.

The rearrangement links TRBV7-8 to TRBJ2-2; D is undetermined. Per germline, CDR1 SGHVS and CDR2 FQNEAQ. This CDR3 has 11 amino acids. V lost 5 bases and J lost 8, with 6 bases in between. This chain's CDR3 is CASSLSGELFF. The CDR3 DNA follows: TGTGCCAGCAGCCTCTCGGGGGAGCTGTTTTTT.

The chain couples TRBV12-5 to TRBJ1-1; the D is unclear. The CDR3 loop spans 16 amino acids. The germline CDR1 and CDR2 sequences are LGHNT and FRNRAP. The ends were cut back, 2 bases at V and 7 bases at J, with 20 bases in the middle. CDR3 nucleotides: TGTGCTAGTGGTTTGTCTCTACTACTAACATCCGGTGAAGCTTTCTTT. Amino acid sequence: CASGLSLLLTSGEAFF.

The V gene is TRBV7-3, the J gene TRBJ2-7, with TRBD1 matching 7 bases. The CDR3 is 13 residues long. The germline V gene encodes CDR1 SGHTA and CDR2 FQGTGA. V shed 5 bases and J 6 bases; nucleotides not matched to a gene: 7. DNA for the CDR3: TGTGCCAGCAGCATACAGGGGTTCTCCGAGCAGTACTTC. Translation: CASSIQGFSEQYF.